These 26 T cell receptor beta chains were sequenced from one sample in a study of blood T cell repertoires in COVID-19. Method: immunoSEQ multiplex PCR; TCRdb's copy keeps in-frame clones and lacks some. Among about 260,000 clones, over 80% were seen once, and the ten largest hold 4.1%. The sequenced sample consisted of PBMCs or T cells enriched from blood (not recorded which). These receptors were collected from a woman aged 30 to 39 with acute COVID-19.

The chain employs TRBV12-5 and TRBJ2-1; perhaps TRBD2 as D (6 bases). V was clipped by 3 bases and J by 4 bases, with 10 bases between them. Germline-derived CDR1 and CDR2 are LGHNT and FRNRAP. The CDR3 has 14 amino acids. The CDR3 DNA is TGTGCTAGTGGTTTAGGAGGGTTATACAATGAGCAGTTCTTC. Translating it yields CASGLGGLYNEQFF.

The chain employs TRBV19 and TRBJ1-4; 10 bases line up with TRBD1. Germline V lookup: CDR1 LNHDA, CDR2 SQIVND (reference sequence). V trimming: 2 bases; J trimming: 8 bases; junction bases outside the gene matches: 17. This CDR3 comprises 19 residues. The CDR3 region has the DNA TGTGCCAGTAGTATAAGGACAGGGGGTTCTCCAACTCCGTGGGAAAAACTGTTTTTT. Its translation is CASSIRTGGSPTPWEKLFF.

V usage is TRBV7-9 and J usage is TRBJ2-7, with D perhaps matching TRBD1 (5 bases). The CDR3 has 12 amino acids. V was pared by 8 bases and J by 0 bases, with 8 bases between. In germline, CDR1 is SEHNR, CDR2 FQNEAQ (reference sequence). CDR3 DNA: TGTGCCAGCTCAGGGATCTCCTACGAGCAGTACTTC. It codes for CASSGISYEQYF.

The V and J genes are TRBV2 and TRBJ2-5, with D hard to call. The CDR3 has 13 amino acids. Germline values: CDR1 SNHLY, CDR2 FYNNEI. V lost 8 bases and J 4 bases, leaving 14 bases between the germline ends. In DNA, the CDR3 is TGTGCCAGCCACCAGTTGGAGCCAGAGACCCAGTACTTC. Translating gives CASHQLEPETQYF. Full variable domain (rest looked up from reference TRBV2 and TRBJ2-5): EPEVTQTPSHQVTQMGQEVILRCVPISNHLYFYWYRQILGQKVEFLVSFYNNEISEKSEIFDDQFSVERPDGSNFTLKIRSTKLEDSAMYFCASHQLEPETQYFGPGTRLLVL.

The chain has TRBV6-1 and TRBJ1-2, with 9 bases that match TRBD1. The CDR3 extends over 15 amino acids. Germline V lookup: CDR1 MNHNS, CDR2 SASEGT. Losses at the gene ends were 0 bases for V and 4 bases for J; bases not matched to a gene: 3. The CDR3 coding sequence is TGTGCCAGCAGTGAAGCGGACAGGGGCGTCTATGGCTACACCTTC. This encodes CASSEADRGVYGYTF.

Of note for this clone: Other nucleotide sequences from this sample produce the same CDR3. The genes are TRBV27 and TRBJ2-1, with D hard to call. The germline V and J ends were trimmed by 3 bases and 2 bases, with 5 bases remaining between them. The CDR3 has 13 residues. CDR1 is MNHEY, CDR2 SMNVEV, per germline (reference sequence). Here the CDR3 DNA reads TGTGCCAGCAGTTTGGCAGCCTACAATGAGCAGTTCTTC. Amino acid sequence: CASSLAAYNEQFF.

V is TRBV7-8 and J is TRBJ2-6; 8 bases agree with TRBD1. CDR3 length: 17 amino acids. Germline-derived CDR1 and CDR2 are SGHVS and FQNEAQ. The V gene end was trimmed by 1 base and the J gene end by 2 bases; junction bases not matched to a gene: 4. This CDR3 is CASSLEIRGPGANVLTF. The CDR3 nucleotides read TGTGCCAGCAGCTTAGAGATCAGGGGGCCTGGGGCCAACGTCCTGACTTTC.

The chain uses TRBV27 and TRBJ1-1; D is perhaps TRBD1 (5 bases). The CDR3 loop spans 14 amino acids. Germline assignment: CDR1 MNHEY and CDR2 SMNVEV (reference sequence). V lost 4 bases and J lost 4, with 13 bases in between. The CDR3 protein is CASSWATGGTEAFF. CDR3 nucleotides: TGTGCCAGCAGTTGGGCAACCGGGGGCACTGAAGCTTTCTTT.

J is TRBJ2-1 and V is TRBV7-3, with D tentatively TRBD2 (5 bases). V was trimmed by 4 bases and J by 6 bases, leaving 7 bases between them. CDR1 is SGHTA, CDR2 FQGTGA, per germline. CDR3 length: 12 amino acids. CDR3 DNA: TGTGCCAGCAGCTCCGGGGTCAATGAGCAGTTCTTC. Protein product: CASSSGVNEQFF.

The chain employs TRBV5-1 and TRBJ2-3; TRBD2 matches at 12 bases. The J segment lost 2 bases and the V segment lost 7 bases, leaving 17 bases of the junction unmatched. The V gene's germline CDR1 is SGHRS and CDR2 YFSETQ. The CDR3 is 19 amino acids. CDR3 sequence (DNA): TGCGCCAGCCGACCTCTTGCTAGCGGGAGGGCCAGTGTCACAGATACGCAGTATTTT. Translating gives CASRPLASGRASVTDTQYF. The entire variable domain, with the rest obtained from reference TRBV5-1 and TRBJ2-3, is as follows: KAGVTQTPRYLIKTRGQQVTLSCSPISGHRSVSWYQQTPGQGLQFLFEYFSETQRNKGNFPGRFSGRQFSNSRSEMNVSTLELGDSALYLCASRPLASGRASVTDTQYFGPGTRLTVL.

The chain has TRBV3-1 (or the pseudogene TRBV3-2) and TRBJ1-1; no firm D call. The CDR3 sequence is 16 residues long. V dropped 4 bases and J dropped 1 base, with 16 bases sitting between them. Germline assignment: CDR1 LGHDT and CDR2 YNNKEL (reference sequence). CDR3 sequence (DNA): TGTGCCAGCAGCCCAATAGAAGAGGGCGGGAACACTGAAGCTTTCTTT. It is translated as CASSPIEEGGNTEAFF.

CDR3 sequence reads: CASSPGRGNTEAFF. CDR3 bases: TGTGCCAGCTCCCCCGGCCGGGGGAACACTGAAGCTTTCTTT. J is TRBJ1-1 and V is TRBV18, with D hard to call. CDR1 KGHSH and CDR2 LQKENI come from the germline V gene. The CDR3 has 14 amino acids. Trimming cost V 6 bases and J 1 base, with 12 bases left between them.

The chain recombines TRBV19 with TRBJ1-1; D may be TRBD1 (5 bases). CDR3 length: 13 amino acids. V shed 7 bases and J shed 0 bases, with 9 bases lying between them. Per the germline V gene, CDR1 is LNHDA and CDR2 is SQIVND (reference sequence). DNA of the CDR3: TGTGCCAGTAACGGGGGGGTGAACACTGAAGCTTTCTTT. Translating gives CASNGGVNTEAFF. Supplemented by reference TRBV19 and TRBJ1-1, the full variable domain reads DGGITQSPKYLFRKEGQNVTLSCEQNLNHDAMYWYRQDPGQGLRLIYYSQIVNDFQKGDIAEGYSVSREKKESFPLTVTSAQKNPTAFYLCASNGGVNTEAFFGQGTRLTVV.

The rearrangement joins TRBV28 to TRBJ2-1; 14 nucleotides line up with TRBD2. This CDR3 contains 19 residues. J was trimmed by 9 bases and V by 6 bases; bases with no gene match: 19. Per germline, CDR1 MDHEN and CDR2 SYDVKM. CDR3 in DNA: TGTGCCAGCAGGGGGGCCGGGACTAGCGGGAGCTCACTACTTGGTGAGCAGTTCTTC. It translates to CASRGAGTSGSSLLGEQFF.

The V gene is TRBV24-1, the J gene TRBJ2-3; 7 nucleotides match TRBD1. With V trimmed by 4 bases and J by 6 bases, 6 bases remained unmatched. This CDR3 is 14 amino acids long. Germline CDR1 and CDR2: KGHDR and SFDVKD. CDR3 DNA sequence: TGTGCCACCAGTGACGGACAGGATCTTGATACGCAGTATTTT. Protein sequence: CATSDGQDLDTQYF.

V usage is TRBV7-2 and J usage is TRBJ2-1, with 7 bases that match TRBD1. The J segment lost 4 bases and the V segment lost 4 bases, leaving 7 bases of the junction unmatched. This CDR3 contains 15 residues. Germline values: CDR1 SGHTA, CDR2 FQGNSA. The CDR3 bases are TGTGCCAGCAGCTCCCGGGACAGTTCGTACAATGAGCAGTTCTTC. The encoded protein is CASSSRDSSYNEQFF.

The chain uses TRBV3-1 (or the pseudogene TRBV3-2) and TRBJ2-7; TRBD2 might be the D (5 bases). The CDR3 spans 13 residues. Looked up from germline, CDR1 is LGHDT and CDR2 is YNNKEL (reference sequence). Trimming removed 1 base at V and 6 bases at J, with 10 bases between. CDR3 amino acids: CASSQGLAGEQYF. The CDR3 DNA is TGTGCCAGCAGCCAAGGTTTGGCGGGCGAGCAGTACTTC.

The rearrangement uses TRBV28 and TRBJ2-2; the match to TRBD2 covers 9 bases. The V segment lost 4 bases and the J segment 4 bases; nucleotides outside the gene matches: 10. Germline V gene data show CDR1 as MDHEN and CDR2 as SYDVKM. The CDR3 runs 17 residues. CDR3 amino acids: CASSSPSAGGFTGELFF. Here the CDR3 DNA reads TGTGCCAGCAGTTCTCCCTCAGCGGGAGGTTTCACCGGGGAGCTGTTTTTT.

The chain joins TRBV6-5 to TRBJ2-2, with D uncertain. This CDR3 has 13 amino acids. CDR1 MNHEY and CDR2 SVGAGI come from the germline V gene. The V end lost 10 bases, the J end lost 0 bases, and 9 bases lay between the germline ends. CDR3 bases: TGTGCCATCGCGACAACGAACACCGGGGAGCTGTTTTTT. This gives the protein CAIATTNTGELFF.

V and J are TRBV6-5 and TRBJ2-2, with D unresolved. There are 12 residues in the CDR3. Germline values: CDR1 MNHEY, CDR2 SVGAGI. V was clipped by 7 bases and J by 1 base, with 4 bases between them. Here the CDR3 reads CASTGNTGELFF. The CDR3 nucleotides read TGTGCCAGCACCGGGAACACCGGGGAGCTGTTTTTT.

The chain carries TRBV7-2 and TRBJ2-3; 7 bases are shared with TRBD2. The V and J ends lost 1 base and 5 bases, in that order; junction bases with no gene match: 6. This CDR3 comprises 15 residues. The germline gives CDR1 SGHTA, CDR2 FQGNSA. CDR3 in DNA: TGTGCCAGCAGCTTAGAGACTAGCCGTGGAGATACGCAGTATTTT. It specifies CASSLETSRGDTQYF.

The gene calls are TRBV28 and TRBJ2-7; 11 bases line up with TRBD2. The CDR3 extends over 14 amino acids. V was pared by 7 bases and J by 3 bases, with 5 bases of the junction left unmatched. Looked up from germline, CDR1 is MDHEN and CDR2 is SYDVKM. CDR3 sequence (DNA): TGTGCCAGCATTGGGACTAGCGGACTCTACGAGCAGTACTTC. Amino acids: CASIGTSGLYEQYF. The full variable domain, completed using reference TRBV28 and TRBJ2-7, is DVKVTQSSRYLVKRTGEKVFLECVQDMDHENMFWYRQDPGLGLRLIYFSYDVKMKEKGDIPEGYSVSREKKERFSLILESASTNQTSMYLCASIGTSGLYEQYFGPGTRLTVT.

V and J are TRBV7-8 and TRBJ1-1; no reliable D call. Trimming cost V 2 bases and J 5 bases, with 15 bases left between them. The V gene's germline CDR1 is SGHVS and CDR2 FQNEAQ. This CDR3 comprises 15 residues. In DNA, the CDR3 is TGTGCCAGCAGCTTACGTAGCAGACTCTGGACTGAAGCTTTCTTT. It translates to CASSLRSRLWTEAFF. Supplemented by reference TRBV7-8 and TRBJ1-1, the full variable domain reads GAGVSQSPRYKVAKRGQDVALRCDPISGHVSLFWYQQALGQGPEFLTYFQNEAQLDKSGLPSDRFFAERPEGSVSTLKIQRTQQEDSAVYLCASSLRSRLWTEAFFGQGTRLTVV.

The rearrangement joins TRBV7-9 to TRBJ2-5; 12 positions match TRBD2. From germline, CDR1 is SEHNR and CDR2 FQNEAQ (reference sequence). This CDR3 is built from 16 residues. Germline trimming cut 5 bases from V and 2 bases from J; bases unmatched to any gene: 6. This CDR3 is CASSPGLAGTQETQYF. CDR3 sequence (DNA): TGTGCCAGCAGCCCAGGACTAGCGGGAACACAAGAGACCCAGTACTTC.

The chain couples TRBV28 to TRBJ2-4; D gene ambiguous. V shed 2 bases and J shed 1 base, with 6 bases lying between them. This CDR3 contains 14 residues. Germline V lookup: CDR1 MDHEN, CDR2 SYDVKM. CDR3 coding DNA: TGTGCCAGCAGTTTAGTCGGGGCCAAAAACATTCAGTACTTC. Protein: CASSLVGAKNIQYF.

DNA for the CDR3: TGTGCCAGTAGTGCGGGACAGGGAGACACCATATATTTT. The encoded protein is CASSAGQGDTIYF. V is TRBV19 and J is TRBJ1-3; 9 nucleotides align to TRBD1. From germline, CDR1 is LNHDA and CDR2 SQIVND (reference sequence). The V segment lost 5 bases and the J segment 8 bases; nucleotides outside the gene matches: 4. The length of the CDR3 is 13 residues.